The 18 T cell receptor beta chains given below trace back to one sample, sequenced in a study of T cell changes during pregnancy in multiple sclerosis. Libraries were prepared by immunoSEQ multiplex PCR; TCRdb keeps only in-frame clonotypes and omits some of them. This sample carries about 46,000 clones, approximately 90% of them seen once, and the ten largest clones take 2.9%. The sequencing used CD8+ T cells from peripheral blood mononuclear cells, collected in the second trimester of pregnancy. These TCRs come from a female donor with multiple sclerosis, enrolled in a pregnancy study.

This clone was recorded only once. This chain uses TRBV7-3 with TRBJ2-1; 8 bases line up with TRBD2. Germline V CDR1 and CDR2: SGHTA, FQGTGA. With V trimmed by 2 bases and J by 10 bases, 4 bases remained unmatched. The CDR3 spans 13 residues. CDR3 bases: TGTGCCAGCAGCTTACTATCGGGGGGGGAGCAGTTCTTC. Translation: CASSLLSGGEQFF.

The chain recombines TRBV13 with TRBJ2-3, with 12 positions matching TRBD2. J lost 3 bases, V lost 5 bases, and 6 bases had no gene match. This CDR3 is 16 amino acids long. Germline V lookup: CDR1 PRHDT, CDR2 FYEKMQ (reference sequence). The CDR3 here is CASSPRGTSGTDTQYF. The CDR3 nucleotides read TGTGCCAGCAGCCCCCGGGGGACTAGCGGGACAGATACGCAGTATTTT.

The chain recombines TRBV11-2 with TRBJ2-7, with TRBD2 matching 8 bases. The J segment lost 0 bases and the V segment lost 4 bases, leaving 14 bases of the junction unmatched. Looked up from germline, CDR1 is SGHAT and CDR2 is FQNNGV. This CDR3 has 18 amino acids. CDR3 DNA sequence: TGTGCCAGCAGCTATGGCCCGCCTAGCGGGTCGACCTCCTACGAGCAGTACTTC. It is translated as CASSYGPPSGSTSYEQYF.

This chain joins TRBV4-1 and TRBJ1-4; D might be TRBD1 (6 bases). Looked up from germline, CDR1 is MGHRA and CDR2 is YSYEKL. Trimming took 1 base from V and 7 from J, leaving 19 bases between them. The CDR3 runs 17 residues. Written as DNA, the CDR3 is TGCGCCAGCAGCCAAGGTCAGGGGAGCTTCAAGAGTGAAAAACTGTTTTTT. This gives the protein CASSQGQGSFKSEKLFF.

The DNA for the CDR3 is TGTGCCAGCAGCTTAGCCGGGTCTGAAGCTTTCTTT. It translates to CASSLAGSEAFF. The chain has TRBV7-6 and TRBJ1-1; D is undetermined. Trimming cost V 0 bases and J 6 bases, with 5 bases left between them. CDR1 is SGHVS, CDR2 FNYEAQ, per germline. CDR3 length equals 12 residues.

V gene TRBV9 combines with J gene TRBJ2-5, with 8 bases lining up with TRBD2. Germline V gene data show CDR1 as SGDLS and CDR2 as YYNGEE. The CDR3 sequence is 15 residues long. V lost 4 bases and J lost 2; bases outside the gene matches: 7. This CDR3 reads CASSMGLELQETQYF. For the CDR3, the DNA is TGTGCCAGCAGCATGGGACTAGAACTGCAAGAGACCCAGTACTTC.

This chain uses TRBV5-6 with TRBJ1-2, with TRBD1 identical over 7 bases. Germline V gene sequence: CDR1 SGHDT, CDR2 YYEEEE. The CDR3 consists of 15 residues. Germline trimming cut 4 bases from V and 0 bases from J; bases unmatched to any gene: 6. CDR3 sequence: CASSRTGLTNYGYTF. In nucleotides, the CDR3 is TGTGCCAGCAGCCGGACAGGCCTTACTAACTATGGCTACACCTTC.

V usage is TRBV7-2 and J usage is TRBJ2-7; 8 bases are shared with TRBD1. V gave up 3 bases and J gave up 0 bases; unmatched junction bases: 10. The germline V gene encodes CDR1 SGHTA and CDR2 FQGNSA. The CDR3 loop spans 17 amino acids. The CDR3 coding sequence is TGTGCCAGCAGCTTCCCCGGGACAGGCTACCTCTCCTACGAGCAGTACTTC. Translation gives CASSFPGTGYLSYEQYF.

The J gene is TRBJ2-6, the V gene TRBV27, with D possibly TRBD1 on 6 matching bases. Germline V CDR1 and CDR2: MNHEY, SMNVEV (reference sequence). V was shortened by 0 bases and J by 4 bases, with 16 bases between the two germline ends. This CDR3 is built from 18 residues. The CDR3 sequence is CASSLSGLTGPGANVLTF. CDR3 DNA: TGTGCCAGCAGTTTATCGGGCCTGACAGGACCCGGGGCCAACGTCCTGACTTTC.

A single count supports this clone. The chain carries TRBV4-3 and TRBJ2-5; D remains unclear. Germline V gene sequence: CDR1 LGHNA, CDR2 YSLEER. V was cut by 0 bases and J by 2 bases, with 10 bases left in between. CDR3 size: 15 residues. The chain's CDR3 is CASSQDLAVQETQYF. The CDR3 bases are TGCGCCAGCAGCCAAGATCTGGCAGTACAAGAGACCCAGTACTTC.

The chain combines TRBV27 with TRBJ2-3, with 8 nucleotides matching TRBD1. The germline gives CDR1 MNHEY, CDR2 SMNVEV (reference sequence). The CDR3 has 14 amino acids. Trimming removed 5 bases from V and 1 base from J; junction bases left unmatched: 2. This CDR3 is CASSPGQGTDTQYF. The CDR3 region has the DNA TGTGCCAGCAGTCCGGGACAGGGCACAGATACGCAGTATTTT.

The genes are TRBV5-1 and TRBJ1-1; D possibly corresponds to TRBD1 (5 bases). V dropped 1 base and J dropped 4 bases, with 11 bases sitting between them. This CDR3 contains 14 residues. Germline CDR1 reads SGHRS; CDR2 reads YFSETQ. CDR3 region: CASSLTGQGTEAFF. The CDR3 bases are TGCGCCAGCAGCTTGACCGGTCAGGGCACTGAAGCTTTCTTT.

The chain employs TRBV13 and TRBJ1-2, with a weak D call TRBD1 (5 bases). The CDR3 length is 14 residues. CDR1 and CDR2 (germline): PRHDT, FYEKMQ (reference sequence). V lost 6 bases and J lost 2, with 13 bases in between. This CDR3 is CASRGLQVNYGYTF. In DNA, the CDR3 is TGTGCCAGCAGAGGACTACAGGTGAACTATGGCTACACCTTC.

The chain employs TRBV5-4 and TRBJ1-1; D is possibly TRBD1 (5 bases). Germline-derived CDR1 and CDR2 are SGHNT and YYREEE (reference sequence). Trimming removed 4 bases at V and 4 bases at J, with 14 bases between. This CDR3 contains 14 residues. CDR3 amino acids: CASSPGRESTEAFF. The DNA for the CDR3 is TGTGCCAGCAGCCCGGGACGGGAGAGCACTGAAGCTTTCTTT.

As DNA, the CDR3 is TGTGCCAGCAGTGAACCGGGATCCTACGAGCAGTACTTC. Its translation: CASSEPGSYEQYF. The rearrangement joins TRBV6-1 to TRBJ2-7; TRBD2 is a possible D gene (5 bases). CDR1 is MNHNS, CDR2 SASEGT, per germline. Trimming left V 2 bases short and J 1 base short, with 6 bases between. The CDR3 covers 13 residues.

The CDR3 nucleotides read TGTGCCAGCAGCGCAGATGGTGAAAAACTGTTTTTT. As protein: CASSADGEKLFF. V and J are TRBV7-9 and TRBJ1-4; D gene unclear. Germline CDR1 reads SEHNR; CDR2 reads FQNEAQ (reference sequence). The CDR3 is 12 amino acids. The ends were cut back, 5 bases at V and 7 bases at J, with 8 bases in the middle.

The chain recombines TRBV6-5 with TRBJ1-2; TRBD1 might be the D (5 bases). The CDR3 has 15 amino acids. V was cut by 7 bases and J by 0 bases, with 15 bases left in between. Germline V gene sequence: CDR1 MNHEY, CDR2 SVGAGI. The CDR3 DNA is TGTGCCAGCACCCAGAGACAGCATGCTAACTATGGCTACACCTTC. It yields the protein CASTQRQHANYGYTF.

This clone has only one observation. The chain uses TRBV11-2 and TRBJ2-7; D perhaps matches TRBD2 (5 bases). The germline V gene has CDR1 SGHAT and CDR2 FQNNGV. V shed 2 bases and J shed 2 bases, with 13 bases lying between them. The CDR3 length is 15 residues. The CDR3 DNA follows: TGTGCCAGCAGCTTATTTCGAGGGCTGACCTACGAGCAGTACTTC. Translation: CASSLFRGLTYEQYF.